This T cell receptor (beta chain) came from a study of cytomegalovirus exposure and HLA in healthy donors. Study summary: Of around 400 genotyped donors, 81% grouped in the Caucasian-associated ancestry cluster. Regarding the study as a whole: A later analysis, which compared TCR beta chains of equal frequency, found the HLA-associated ones more clonally expanded. Some public TCRs appeared in many individuals, while most sequences were rare. The investigators catalogued 150 to 200 TCR beta chains as cytomegalovirus-associated.

In the PCR, 60 Vbeta and 13 Jbeta primers were used. Libraries were prepared by immunoSEQ multiplex PCR; TCRdb keeps only in-frame clonotypes and omits some of them. Of 150,000 to 200,000 clones listed, around four fifths were seen once; the top ten hold 2.5% to 3.5%. The table lists this clone with a count of one. What it recognizes is unknown. This CDR3 has 17 amino acids. V shed 7 bases and J 2 bases; nucleotides not matched to a gene: 14. This sequence was found in a female donor in good health and CMV-seronegative. The sample taken for sequencing was PBMCs. V usage is TRBV23-1 and J usage is TRBJ1-5, with 7 bases fitting TRBD1. TRBV23-1 is an ORF, with its function uncertain. CDR3 in amino acids: CASISLQGSGGNQPQHF. CDR3 coding DNA: TGCGCCAGCATTAGCTTACAGGGGTCTGGTGGCAATCAGCCCCAGCATTTT.